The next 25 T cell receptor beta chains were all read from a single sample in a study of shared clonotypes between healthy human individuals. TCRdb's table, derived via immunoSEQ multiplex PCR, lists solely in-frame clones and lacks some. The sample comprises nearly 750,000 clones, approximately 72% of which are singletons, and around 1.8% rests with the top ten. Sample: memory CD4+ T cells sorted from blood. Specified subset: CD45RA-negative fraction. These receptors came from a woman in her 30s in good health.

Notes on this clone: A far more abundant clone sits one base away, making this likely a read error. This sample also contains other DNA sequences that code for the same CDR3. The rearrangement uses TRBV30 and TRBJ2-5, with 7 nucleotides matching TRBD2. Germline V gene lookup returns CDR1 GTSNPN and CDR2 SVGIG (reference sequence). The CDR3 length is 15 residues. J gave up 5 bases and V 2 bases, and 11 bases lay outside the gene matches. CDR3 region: CAWSLTGGDAETQYF. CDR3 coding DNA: TGTGCCTGGAGTTTAACGGGGGGTGATGCGGAGACCCAGTACTTC.

The CDR3 DNA sequence: TGCGCCAGCAGCTCCAGGGGAGCCTACAATGAGCAGTTCTTC. It is translated as CASSSRGAYNEQFF. The V and J genes are TRBV5-1 and TRBJ2-1; D is possibly TRBD1 (6 bases). This CDR3 has 14 residues. CDR1 is SGHRS and CDR2 is YFSETQ in the germline V gene. The V and J ends lost 3 bases and 2 bases respectively, with 9 bases between them.

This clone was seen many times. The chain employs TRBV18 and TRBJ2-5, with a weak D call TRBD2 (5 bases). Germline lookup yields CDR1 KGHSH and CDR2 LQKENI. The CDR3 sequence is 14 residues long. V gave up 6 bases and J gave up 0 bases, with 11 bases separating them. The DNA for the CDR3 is TGTGCCAGCTCCCCCGGGATTCACCAAGAGACCCAGTACTTC. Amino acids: CASSPGIHQETQYF. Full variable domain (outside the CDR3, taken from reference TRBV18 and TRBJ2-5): NAGVMQNPRHLVRRRGQEARLRCSPMKGHSHVYWYRQLPEEGLKFMVYLQKENIIDESGMPKERFSAEFPKEGPSILRIQQVVRGDSAAYFCASSPGIHQETQYFGPGTRLLVL.

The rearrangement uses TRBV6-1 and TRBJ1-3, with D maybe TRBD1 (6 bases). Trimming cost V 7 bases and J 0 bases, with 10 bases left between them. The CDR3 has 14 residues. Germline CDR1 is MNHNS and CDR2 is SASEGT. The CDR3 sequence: CASMTGHSGNTIYF. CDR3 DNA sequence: TGTGCCAGCATGACAGGCCACTCTGGAAACACCATATATTTT.

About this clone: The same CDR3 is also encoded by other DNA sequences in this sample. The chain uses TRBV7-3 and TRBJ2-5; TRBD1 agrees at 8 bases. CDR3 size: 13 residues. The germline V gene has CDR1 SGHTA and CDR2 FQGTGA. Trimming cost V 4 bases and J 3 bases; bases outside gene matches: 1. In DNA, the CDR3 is TGTGCCAGCAGCTCGGGACAGGAAGAGACCCAGTACTTC. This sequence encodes CASSSGQEETQYF.

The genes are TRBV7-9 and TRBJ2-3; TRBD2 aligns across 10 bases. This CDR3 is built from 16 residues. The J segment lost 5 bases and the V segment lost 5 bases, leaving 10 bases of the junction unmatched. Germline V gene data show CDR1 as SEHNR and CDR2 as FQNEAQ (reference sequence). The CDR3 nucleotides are TGTGCCAGCAGCCTACCGCTAGCGGGAGTTAGAGATACGCAGTATTTT. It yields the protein CASSLPLAGVRDTQYF. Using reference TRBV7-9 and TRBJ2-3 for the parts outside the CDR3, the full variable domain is DTGVSQNPRHKITKRGQNVTFRCDPISEHNRLYWYRQTLGQGPEFLTYFQNEAQLEKSRLLSDRFSAERPKGSFSTLEIQRTEQGDSAMYLCASSLPLAGVRDTQYFGPGTRLTVL.

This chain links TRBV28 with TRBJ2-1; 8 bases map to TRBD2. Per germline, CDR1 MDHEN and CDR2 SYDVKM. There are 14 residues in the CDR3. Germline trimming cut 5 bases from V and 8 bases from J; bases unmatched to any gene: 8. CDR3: CASSGSSGSDEQFF. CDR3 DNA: TGTGCCAGCAGTGGCTCAAGCGGGAGTGATGAGCAGTTCTTC.

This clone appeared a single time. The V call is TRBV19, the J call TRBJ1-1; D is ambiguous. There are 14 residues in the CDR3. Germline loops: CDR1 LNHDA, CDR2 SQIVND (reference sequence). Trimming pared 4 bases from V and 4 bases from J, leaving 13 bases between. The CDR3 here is CASSKRSVSTEAFF. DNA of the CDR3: TGTGCCAGTAGTAAGAGATCGGTGAGCACTGAAGCTTTCTTT.

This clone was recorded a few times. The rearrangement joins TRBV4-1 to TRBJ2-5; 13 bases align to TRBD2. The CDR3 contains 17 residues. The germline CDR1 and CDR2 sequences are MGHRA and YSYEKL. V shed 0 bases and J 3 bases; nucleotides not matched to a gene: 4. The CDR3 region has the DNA TGCGCCAGCAGCCAAGAACCCGGACTAGCGGGAGAAGAGACCCAGTACTTC. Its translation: CASSQEPGLAGEETQYF.

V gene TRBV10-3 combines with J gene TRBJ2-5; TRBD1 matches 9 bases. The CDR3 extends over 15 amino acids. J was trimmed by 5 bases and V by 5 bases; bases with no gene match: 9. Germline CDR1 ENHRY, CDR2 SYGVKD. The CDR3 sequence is CAISKGQGSMETQYF. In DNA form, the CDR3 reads TGTGCCATCAGTAAAGGACAGGGGAGCATGGAGACCCAGTACTTC.

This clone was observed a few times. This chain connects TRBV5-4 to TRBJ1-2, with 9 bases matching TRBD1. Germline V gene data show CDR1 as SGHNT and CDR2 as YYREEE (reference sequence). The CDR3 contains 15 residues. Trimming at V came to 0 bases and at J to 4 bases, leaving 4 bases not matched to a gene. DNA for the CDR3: TGTGCCAGCAGCTTGGACAGGGGGCCTGGCTATGGCTACACCTTC. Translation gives CASSLDRGPGYGYTF.

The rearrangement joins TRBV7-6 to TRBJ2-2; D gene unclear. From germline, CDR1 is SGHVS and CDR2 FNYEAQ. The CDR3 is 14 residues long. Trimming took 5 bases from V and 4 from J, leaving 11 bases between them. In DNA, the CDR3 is TGTGCCAGCAGCGCCGGCAGCTTCACCGGGGAGCTGTTTTTT. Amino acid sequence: CASSAGSFTGELFF.

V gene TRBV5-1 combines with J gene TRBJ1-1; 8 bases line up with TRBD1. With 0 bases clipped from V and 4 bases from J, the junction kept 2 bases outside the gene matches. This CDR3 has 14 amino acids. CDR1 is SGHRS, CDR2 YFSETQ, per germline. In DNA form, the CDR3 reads TGCGCCAGCAGCTTGGGCAGGGGGCCCACTGAAGCTTTCTTT. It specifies CASSLGRGPTEAFF.

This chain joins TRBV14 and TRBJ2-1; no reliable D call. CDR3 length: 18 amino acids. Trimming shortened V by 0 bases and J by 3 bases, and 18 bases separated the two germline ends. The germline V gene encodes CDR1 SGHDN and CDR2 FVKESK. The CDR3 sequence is CASSQEGLFDWDYNEQFF. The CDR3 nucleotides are TGTGCCAGCAGCCAAGAGGGATTGTTTGACTGGGACTACAATGAGCAGTTCTTC.

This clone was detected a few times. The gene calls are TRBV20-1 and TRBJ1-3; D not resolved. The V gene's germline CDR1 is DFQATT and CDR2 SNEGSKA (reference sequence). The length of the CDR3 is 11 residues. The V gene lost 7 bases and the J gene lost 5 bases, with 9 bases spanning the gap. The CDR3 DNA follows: TGCAGTGTAGTACAGCGAAACACCATATATTTT. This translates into CSVVQRNTIYF.

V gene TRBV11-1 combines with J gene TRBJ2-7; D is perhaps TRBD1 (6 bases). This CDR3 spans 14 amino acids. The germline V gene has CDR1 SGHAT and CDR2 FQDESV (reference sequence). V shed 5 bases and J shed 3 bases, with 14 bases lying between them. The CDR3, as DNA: TGTGCCAGCAGCGCAGGGGACGGGAACTACGAGCAGTACTTC. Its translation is CASSAGDGNYEQYF.

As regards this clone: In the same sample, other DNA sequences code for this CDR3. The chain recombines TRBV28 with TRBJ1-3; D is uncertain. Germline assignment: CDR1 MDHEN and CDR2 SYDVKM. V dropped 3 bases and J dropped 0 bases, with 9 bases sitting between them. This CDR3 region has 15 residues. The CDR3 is CASSLGGRSGNTIYF. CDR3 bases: TGTGCCAGCAGTTTGGGCGGACGCTCTGGAAACACCATATATTTT.

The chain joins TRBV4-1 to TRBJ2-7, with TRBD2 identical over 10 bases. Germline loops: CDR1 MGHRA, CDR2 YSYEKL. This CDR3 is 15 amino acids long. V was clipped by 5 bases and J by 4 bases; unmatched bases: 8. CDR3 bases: TGCGCCAGCAGCGACACCGGGACTAGCGAATACGAGCAGTACTTC. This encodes CASSDTGTSEYEQYF.

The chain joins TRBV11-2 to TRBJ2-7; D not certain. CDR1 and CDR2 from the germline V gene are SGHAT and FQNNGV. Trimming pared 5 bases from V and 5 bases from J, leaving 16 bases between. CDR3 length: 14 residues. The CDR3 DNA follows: TGTGCCAGCAGCCGCCCCAACCCCGGCGACGAGCAGTACTTC. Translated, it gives CASSRPNPGDEQYF.

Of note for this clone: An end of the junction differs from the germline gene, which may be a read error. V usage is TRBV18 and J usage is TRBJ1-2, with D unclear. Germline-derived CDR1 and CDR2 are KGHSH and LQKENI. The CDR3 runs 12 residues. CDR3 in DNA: TGTGCCAGCTCACCGAACGGACTGCCCGGACTATTC. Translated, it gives CASSPNGLPGLF.

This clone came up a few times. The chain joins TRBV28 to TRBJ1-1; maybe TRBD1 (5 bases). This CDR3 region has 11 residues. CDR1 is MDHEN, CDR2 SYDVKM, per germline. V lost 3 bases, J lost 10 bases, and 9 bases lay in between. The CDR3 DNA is TGTGCCAGCAGTTTTTGGGGGGTAGCTTTCTTT. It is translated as CASSFWGVAFF.

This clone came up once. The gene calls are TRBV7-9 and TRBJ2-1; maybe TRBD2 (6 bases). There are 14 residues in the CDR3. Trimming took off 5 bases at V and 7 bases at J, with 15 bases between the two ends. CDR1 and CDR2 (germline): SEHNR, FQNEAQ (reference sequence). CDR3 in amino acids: CASSHEWTTNEQFF. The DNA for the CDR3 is TGTGCCAGCAGCCACGAGTGGACTACTAATGAGCAGTTCTTC.

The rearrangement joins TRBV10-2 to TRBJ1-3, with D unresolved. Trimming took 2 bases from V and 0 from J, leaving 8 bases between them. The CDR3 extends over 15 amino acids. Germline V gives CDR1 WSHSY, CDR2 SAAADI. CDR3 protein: CASSELLLSGNTIYF. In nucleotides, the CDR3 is TGCGCCAGCAGTGAGCTGTTACTCTCTGGAAACACCATATATTTT.

CDR3 DNA sequence: TGTGCCAGTAGTATGTTCGGCACAGGGCCCGGGGAGCTGTTTTTT. Amino acid sequence: CASSMFGTGPGELFF. The gene calls are TRBV19 and TRBJ2-2; D is possibly TRBD1 (6 bases). This CDR3 has 15 amino acids. Per germline, CDR1 LNHDA and CDR2 SQIVND (reference sequence). The V end was cut by 3 bases, the J end by 6 bases, with 14 bases between. The variable domain in full, completed from reference TRBV19 and TRBJ2-2, reads DGGITQSPKYLFRKEGQNVTLSCEQNLNHDAMYWYRQDPGQGLRLIYYSQIVNDFQKGDIAEGYSVSREKKESFPLTVTSAQKNPTAFYLCASSMFGTGPGELFFGEGSRLTVL.

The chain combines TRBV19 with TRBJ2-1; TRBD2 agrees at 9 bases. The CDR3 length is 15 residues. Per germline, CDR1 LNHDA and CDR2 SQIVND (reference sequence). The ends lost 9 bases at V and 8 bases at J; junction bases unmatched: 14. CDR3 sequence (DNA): TGTGCCAGCAGTGATGGTAGCGGGAGTAGGTATGAGCAGTTCTTC. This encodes CASSDGSGSRYEQFF.